The 28 T cell receptor beta chains below were found in one sample sequenced in a study of shared clonotypes between healthy human individuals. Data came from immunoSEQ multiplex PCR; TCRdb stores just in-frame clones and leaves some out. The sample records over 800,000 clones, 92% being singletons. CD45RO-negative, CCR7-positively selected cells formed the naive CD8 fraction, excluding terminally differentiated effector memory CD45RA+ cells. Sequencing was performed on naive CD8+ T cells sorted from blood. The receptors shown here come from a man under 40 in good health.

The chain couples TRBV27 to TRBJ2-7; 7 positions agree with TRBD1. V lost 5 bases, J lost 3 bases, and 7 bases stayed unmatched. CDR3 size: 14 residues. Germline V gene sequence: CDR1 MNHEY, CDR2 SMNVEV (reference sequence). CDR3 sequence reads: CASSEGTVGYEQYF. DNA of the CDR3: TGTGCCAGCAGTGAAGGGACAGTTGGCTACGAGCAGTACTTC.

The chain has TRBV19 and TRBJ2-3; possibly TRBD2 for D (6 bases). The germline V gene has CDR1 LNHDA and CDR2 SQIVND (reference sequence). The CDR3 extends over 13 amino acids. Trimming took off 1 base at V and 7 bases at J, with 9 bases between the two ends. CDR3 loop: CASSIVEGYTQYF. For the CDR3, the DNA is TGTGCCAGTAGTATAGTGGAGGGGTATACGCAGTATTTT.

This clone was seen a handful of times. V usage is TRBV28 and J usage is TRBJ1-5; 10 positions agree with TRBD1. The length of the CDR3 is 16 residues. V lost 4 bases to trimming and J lost 6 bases; unmatched junction nucleotides: 9. Germline-derived CDR1 and CDR2 are MDHEN and SYDVKM. The CDR3 spells CASSSSGTGVSQPQHF. The DNA for the CDR3 is TGTGCCAGCAGTTCCTCCGGGACAGGGGTTAGTCAGCCCCAGCATTTT.

This chain uses TRBV9 with TRBJ2-3; 7 bases align to TRBD1. CDR3 size: 14 residues. After removal of 3 bases from V and 4 bases from J, the junction contained 5 bases not matched to a gene. CDR1 and CDR2 (germline): SGDLS, YYNGEE. Here the CDR3 reads CASSAQGQSDTQYF. The CDR3 DNA is TGTGCCAGCAGCGCCCAGGGACAGTCAGATACGCAGTATTTT.

The gene calls are TRBV11-2 and TRBJ2-7; TRBD1 agrees at 10 bases. Germline V lookup: CDR1 SGHAT, CDR2 FQNNGV. V lost 5 bases, J lost 3 bases, and 7 bases stayed unmatched. The CDR3 covers 15 residues. The CDR3 here is CASSGTGQGDYEQYF. CDR3 DNA: TGTGCCAGCAGCGGGACAGGACAGGGGGACTACGAGCAGTACTTC.

The chain links TRBV27 to TRBJ1-1; tentative D call: TRBD1 (5 bases). Looked up from germline, CDR1 is MNHEY and CDR2 is SMNVEV (reference sequence). Trimming cost V 2 bases and J 5 bases, with 12 bases left between them. This CDR3 region has 14 residues. The CDR3 loop reads CASSLGGRVTEAFF. In DNA, the CDR3 is TGTGCCAGCAGTTTAGGGGGTCGGGTAACTGAAGCTTTCTTT.

The chain joins TRBV9 to TRBJ2-7; TRBD2 might be the D (6 bases). Germline lookup yields CDR1 SGDLS and CDR2 YYNGEE. The CDR3 loop spans 15 amino acids. Trimming left V 3 bases short and J 2 bases short, with 15 bases between. In nucleotides, the CDR3 is TGTGCCAGCAGCGGCCGCCCGGGGAGGCCCTACGAGCAGTACTTC. Its protein is CASSGRPGRPYEQYF.

The gene calls are TRBV5-4 and TRBJ2-1, with TRBD1 matching over 10 bases. V dropped 5 bases and J dropped 6; count of bases not matched to a gene: 8. The CDR3 contains 15 residues. The germline V gene has CDR1 SGHNT and CDR2 YYREEE (reference sequence). The DNA for the CDR3 is TGTGCCAGCAGAACCGACAGGGGGCACGTCAATGAGCAGTTCTTC. Encoded protein: CASRTDRGHVNEQFF.

This sequence joins TRBV19 and TRBJ2-2, with 11 bases fitting TRBD1. The germline CDR1 and CDR2 sequences are LNHDA and SQIVND (reference sequence). CDR3 length equals 13 residues. V lost 8 bases to trimming and J lost 6 bases; unmatched junction nucleotides: 2. This chain's CDR3 is CASWTGGSGELFF. The CDR3 nucleotides read TGTGCCAGTTGGACAGGGGGCTCCGGGGAGCTGTTTTTT.

The gene calls are TRBV5-1 and TRBJ2-5; D unclear. Trimming removed 0 bases at V and 1 base at J, with 7 bases between. This CDR3 spans 14 amino acids. Germline values: CDR1 SGHRS, CDR2 YFSETQ. CDR3 loop: CASSLGLRQETQYF. In nucleotides, the CDR3 is TGCGCCAGCAGCTTGGGACTCCGCCAAGAGACCCAGTACTTC.

The V and J genes are TRBV10-3 and TRBJ1-1, with 7 bases identical to TRBD1. CDR3 size: 15 residues. The germline CDR1 and CDR2 sequences are ENHRY and SYGVKD. Losses at the gene ends were 0 bases for V and 5 bases for J; bases not matched to a gene: 6. Here the CDR3 DNA reads TGTGCCATCAGTGAGTCCCGACAGGGTGGAACTGAAGCTTTCTTT. Its protein product is CAISESRQGGTEAFF.

V gene TRBV19 combines with J gene TRBJ2-7; 7 nucleotides agree with TRBD1. After removal of 1 base from V and 1 base from J, the junction contained 4 bases not matched to a gene. From germline, CDR1 is LNHDA and CDR2 SQIVND (reference sequence). CDR3 length: 15 residues. CDR3 coding DNA: TGTGCCAGTAGTATAGGCAGGGGGTTGTCCTACGAGCAGTACTTC. Protein sequence: CASSIGRGLSYEQYF.

The chain uses TRBV6-6 and TRBJ2-3, with 12 bases that match TRBD2. Germline CDR1 is MNHNY and CDR2 is SVGAGI (reference sequence). The ends lost 5 bases at V and 5 bases at J; junction bases unmatched: 2. The CDR3 totals 14 residues. CDR3 region: CASSQGLAGDTQYF. The CDR3 DNA reads as TGTGCCAGCAGTCAGGGACTAGCGGGAGATACGCAGTATTTT.

The chain carries TRBV5-4 and TRBJ2-1; D is uncertain. The CDR3 sequence is 13 residues long. Looked up from germline, CDR1 is SGHNT and CDR2 is YYREEE (reference sequence). The germline V and J ends were trimmed by 4 bases and 4 bases, with 9 bases remaining between them. CDR3 sequence: CASSADGYNEQFF. CDR3 DNA: TGTGCCAGCAGCGCGGACGGATACAATGAGCAGTTCTTC.

The V gene is TRBV6-6, the J gene TRBJ2-5, with a tentative D call TRBD2 (6 bases). The CDR3 totals 15 residues. The V gene lost 7 bases and the J gene lost 5 bases, with 20 bases spanning the gap. Germline V gene data show CDR1 as MNHNY and CDR2 as SVGAGI (reference sequence). The chain's CDR3 is CASTPRTGGMETQYF. CDR3 sequence (DNA): TGTGCCAGCACCCCCCGAACCGGCGGGATGGAGACCCAGTACTTC.

The chain combines TRBV19 with TRBJ2-1; 11 bases are a match to TRBD2. Germline CDR1 LNHDA, CDR2 SQIVND (reference sequence). This CDR3 contains 16 residues. The V and J ends lost 8 bases and 4 bases, in that order; junction bases with no gene match: 10. CDR3 protein: CASSKPRLAGYNEQFF. In nucleotides, the CDR3 is TGTGCCAGTTCCAAACCCCGACTAGCGGGGTACAATGAGCAGTTCTTC.

V gene TRBV18 combines with J gene TRBJ2-3; D unresolved. V dropped 6 bases and J dropped 4 bases, with 11 bases sitting between them. The CDR3 has 13 residues. In germline, CDR1 is KGHSH, CDR2 LQKENI. The chain's CDR3 is CASSLRGPDTQYF. The DNA for the CDR3 is TGTGCCAGCTCCCTCCGTGGGCCAGATACGCAGTATTTT.

The chain recombines TRBV29-1 with TRBJ2-7; 7 bases match TRBD2. The germline V gene encodes CDR1 SQVTM and CDR2 ANQGSEA. The CDR3 is 13 amino acids. V gave up 8 bases and J gave up 2 bases; unmatched junction bases: 9. CDR3 DNA: TGCAGCCTTGGCAGCGGGAAGACCTACGAGCAGTACTTC. Translation gives CSLGSGKTYEQYF.

CDR3 sequence (DNA): TGTGCCAGCAGCTTGGGACAGGGCGTCAATGAGCAGTTCTTC. Its protein is CASSLGQGVNEQFF. J is TRBJ2-1 and V is TRBV11-2; 9 nucleotides match TRBD1. V trimming: 3 bases; J trimming: 6 bases; junction bases outside the gene matches: 3. The germline V gene has CDR1 SGHAT and CDR2 FQNNGV. There are 14 residues in the CDR3.

This rearrangement joins TRBV15 to TRBJ2-1; tentatively, D is TRBD1 (5 bases). Germline V lookup: CDR1 LNHNV, CDR2 YYDKDF (reference sequence). The V and J ends lost 5 bases and 5 bases respectively, with 13 bases between them. The CDR3 totals 14 residues. This CDR3 is CATSPLGLDNEQFF. CDR3 nucleotide sequence: TGTGCCACCAGCCCCCTGGGGCTAGACAATGAGCAGTTCTTC.

V is TRBV18 and J is TRBJ2-1; D remains unclear. Trimming pared 3 bases from V and 6 bases from J, leaving 6 bases between. Germline values: CDR1 KGHSH, CDR2 LQKENI. The CDR3 covers 12 residues. The CDR3 sequence: CASSPVSNEQFF. The CDR3 region has the DNA TGTGCCAGCTCACCGGTGAGCAATGAGCAGTTCTTC.

This clone was picked up one time. The chain is built from TRBV5-6 and TRBJ2-7, with no clear D. The V end lost 4 bases, the J end lost 5 bases, and 13 bases lay between the germline ends. The V gene's germline CDR1 is SGHDT and CDR2 YYEEEE. This CDR3 is 13 amino acids long. This chain's CDR3 is CASSLLASDEQYF. The CDR3 bases are TGTGCCAGCAGCCTTTTGGCCTCGGACGAGCAGTACTTC.

The chain has TRBV4-1 and TRBJ2-7, with 7 positions matching TRBD2. The length of the CDR3 is 16 residues. Trimming took 0 bases from V and 2 from J; bases not matched to a gene: 7. Germline CDR1 is MGHRA and CDR2 is YSYEKL. The CDR3 protein is CASSQETAGDPYEQYF. The CDR3 coding sequence is TGCGCCAGCAGCCAAGAAACGGCGGGAGACCCCTACGAGCAGTACTTC.

V and J are TRBV7-9 and TRBJ2-7; no clear D. V was clipped by 3 bases and J by 2 bases, with 8 bases between them. The CDR3 extends over 13 amino acids. Germline loops: CDR1 SEHNR, CDR2 FQNEAQ (reference sequence). This CDR3 is CASSFDGTYEQYF. The DNA of the CDR3 is TGTGCCAGCAGCTTTGACGGAACCTACGAGCAGTACTTC. The full variable domain, with the rest looked up from reference TRBV7-9 and TRBJ2-7, is DTGVSQNPRHKITKRGQNVTFRCDPISEHNRLYWYRQTLGQGPEFLTYFQNEAQLEKSRLLSDRFSAERPKGSFSTLEIQRTEQGDSAMYLCASSFDGTYEQYFGPGTRLTVT.

This rearrangement joins TRBV4-3 to TRBJ2-3, with D possibly matching TRBD2 (6 bases). Germline V CDR1 and CDR2: LGHNA, YSLEER. The CDR3 totals 16 residues. The V gene lost 0 bases and the J gene lost 4 bases, with 14 bases spanning the gap. Here the CDR3 reads CASSQDSGGGADTQYF. The CDR3 nucleotides read TGCGCCAGCAGCCAAGATAGTGGGGGAGGCGCAGATACGCAGTATTTT.

V and J are TRBV29-1 and TRBJ2-4; no clear D gene. Trimming stripped 6 bases from V and 4 bases from J, with 13 bases between. CDR1 SQVTM and CDR2 ANQGSEA come from the germline V gene. The CDR3 totals 13 residues. CDR3 protein: CSVPAENKNIQYF. CDR3 nucleotide sequence: TGCAGCGTACCGGCAGAGAATAAAAACATTCAGTACTTC.

The chain couples TRBV7-9 to TRBJ2-7; no clear D. Trimming shortened V by 4 bases and J by 5 bases, and 12 bases separated the two germline ends. CDR3 size: 13 residues. Germline V gene lookup returns CDR1 SEHNR and CDR2 FQNEAQ (reference sequence). The chain's CDR3 is CASSYPYWDEQYF. Written as DNA, the CDR3 is TGTGCCAGCAGCTACCCGTATTGGGACGAGCAGTACTTC.

Here the CDR3 reads CASSEDGTYEQYF. CDR3 bases: TGTGCCAGCAGCGAGGACGGAACCTACGAGCAGTACTTC. The chain carries TRBV7-9 and TRBJ2-7; D uncertain. This CDR3 is built from 13 residues. Looked up from germline, CDR1 is SEHNR and CDR2 is FQNEAQ (reference sequence). V lost 5 bases, J lost 2 bases, and 10 bases lay in between. The whole variable domain, remainder taken from reference TRBV7-9 and TRBJ2-7, is DTGVSQNPRHKITKRGQNVTFRCDPISEHNRLYWYRQTLGQGPEFLTYFQNEAQLEKSRLLSDRFSAERPKGSFSTLEIQRTEQGDSAMYLCASSEDGTYEQYFGPGTRLTVT.